The sequence of this T cell receptor beta chain was determined in a study of blood T cell repertoires in COVID-19. Study-wide context: PBMCs, B-cell-depleted T cells, or T cells were the source of the cDNA or gDNA that made up the material.

Methods used by the authors: For nucleated cells, counts were estimated from reference gene primer amplification. Sequenced by immunoSEQ multiplex PCR; TCRdb stores in-frame clones only, minus some. Clone size and the V and J calls come from that table; the DNA yielded D and trimming. The table lists 200,000 to 300,000 clones, about 68% of them singletons, with around 3.2% in the top ten. Germline CDR1 and CDR2: SNHLY and FYNNEI. The CDR3 is 17 residues long. With 0 bases clipped from V and 0 bases from J, the junction kept 1 base outside the gene matches. This chain links TRBV2 with TRBJ2-2, with 10 positions matching TRBD2. The clonotype was recovered from a woman older than 75 with acute or convalescent COVID-19. Sequenced sample: peripheral blood. The DNA of the CDR3 is TGTGCCAGCAGTGAAGCTAGCGGGAGGACGAACACCGGGGAGCTGTTTTTT. This translates into CASSEASGRTNTGELFF.